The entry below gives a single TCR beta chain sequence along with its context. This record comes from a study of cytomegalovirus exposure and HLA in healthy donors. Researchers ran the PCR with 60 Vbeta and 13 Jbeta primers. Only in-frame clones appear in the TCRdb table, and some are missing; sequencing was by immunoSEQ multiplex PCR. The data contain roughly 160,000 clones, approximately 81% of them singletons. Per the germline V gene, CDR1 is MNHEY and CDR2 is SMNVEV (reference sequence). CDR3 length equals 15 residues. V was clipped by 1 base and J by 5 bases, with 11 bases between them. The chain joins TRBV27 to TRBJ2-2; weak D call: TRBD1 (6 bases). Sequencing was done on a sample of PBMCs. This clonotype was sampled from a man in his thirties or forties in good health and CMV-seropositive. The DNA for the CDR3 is TGTGCCAGCAGTTTATTTAGGGGGAGAACCGGGGAGCTGTTTTTT. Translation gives CASSLFRGRTGELFF.